The 23 T cell receptor beta chains below were found in one sample sequenced in a study of blood T cell repertoires in COVID-19. Profiling relied on immunoSEQ multiplex PCR, and the TCRdb table lists in-frame clones only, not all of them. This sample has 100,000 to 150,000 clones; around three quarters occur once, and the top ten carry around 6.6%. Material: peripheral blood. The receptors originated from a man between 65 and 85 years old with acute or convalescent COVID-19.

This clone has a handful of counts. The chain couples TRBV27 to TRBJ2-7, with 7 positions matching TRBD1. V lost 0 bases to trimming and J lost 3 bases; unmatched junction nucleotides: 2. Per germline, CDR1 MNHEY and CDR2 SMNVEV (reference sequence). The CDR3 totals 14 residues. Here the CDR3 DNA reads TGTGCCAGCAGTTTATCAGGGGGCCTCTACGAGCAGTACTTC. Its protein is CASSLSGGLYEQYF.

This chain links TRBV18 with TRBJ1-1; D perhaps matches TRBD1 (5 bases). Germline V lookup: CDR1 KGHSH, CDR2 LQKENI. CDR3 length equals 15 residues. Trimming took off 5 bases at V and 8 bases at J, with 21 bases between the two ends. The CDR3 nucleotides are TGTGCCAGCTCAGAATCACGGTCCAGGGCAAGCGAAGCTTTCTTT. Amino acid sequence: CASSESRSRASEAFF.

The J gene is TRBJ1-1, the V gene TRBV6-2 or TRBV6-3, with a tentative D call TRBD1 (5 bases). From germline, CDR1 is MNHEY and CDR2 SVGEGT. This CDR3 has 13 residues. The ends were cut back, 2 bases at V and 1 base at J, with 5 bases in the middle. CDR3 sequence reads: CASSYRGNTEAFF. The CDR3 DNA follows: TGTGCCAGCAGTTACAGGGGGAACACTGAAGCTTTCTTT.

Written as DNA, the CDR3 is TGCGCCAGCAACTTAAACAGGGGGCGCGGGGATCAGCCCCAGCATTTT. This translates into CASNLNRGRGDQPQHF. The chain carries TRBV10-2 and TRBJ1-5, with 9 bases fitting TRBD1. CDR3 length: 16 amino acids. Germline V CDR1 and CDR2: WSHSY, SAAADI. The ends lost 7 bases at V and 5 bases at J; junction bases unmatched: 12.

The chain links TRBV10-3 to TRBJ1-1, with 8 bases aligning to TRBD1. The CDR3 covers 15 residues. V lost 2 bases to trimming and J lost 2 bases; unmatched junction nucleotides: 4. CDR1 is ENHRY, CDR2 SYGVKD, per germline. CDR3 amino acids: CAISELDRGNTEAFF. The CDR3, as DNA: TGTGCCATCAGTGAGCTCGACAGGGGAAACACTGAAGCTTTCTTT.

V gene TRBV4-3 combines with J gene TRBJ2-7, with TRBD1 matching over 10 bases. CDR1 is LGHNA and CDR2 is YSLEER in the germline V gene. J was trimmed by 3 bases and V by 4 bases; bases with no gene match: 6. There are 15 residues in the CDR3. The CDR3 loop reads CASSLLGQGVYEQYF. The DNA of the CDR3 is TGCGCCAGCAGCCTGCTAGGACAGGGGGTCTACGAGCAGTACTTC.

This chain links TRBV3-1 (or the pseudogene TRBV3-2) with TRBJ1-3; D remains unclear. CDR1 and CDR2 (germline): LGHDT, YNNKEL (reference sequence). The CDR3 has 11 amino acids. V was trimmed by 1 base and J by 8 bases, leaving 3 bases between them. The CDR3 DNA reads TGTGCCAGCAGCCAAGGAGACACCATATATTTT. Amino acids: CASSQGDTIYF.

CDR3 residues: CASSYSWEKQFF. The CDR3 nucleotides are TGTGCCAGCAGTTACTCGTGGGAGAAGCAGTTCTTC. The J gene is TRBJ2-1, the V gene TRBV6-5, with a tentative D call TRBD2 (5 bases). Trimming stripped 0 bases from V and 11 bases from J, with 8 bases between. Germline V CDR1 and CDR2: MNHEY, SVGAGI. The CDR3 runs to 12 residues.

The chain has TRBV27 and TRBJ2-1; D perhaps matches TRBD1 (5 bases). The V end lost 5 bases, the J end lost 0 bases, and 11 bases lay between the germline ends. CDR1 is MNHEY and CDR2 is SMNVEV in the germline V gene (reference sequence). There are 15 residues in the CDR3. CDR3 nucleotides: TGTGCCAGCAGTGCGGACACCAGCTCCTACAATGAGCAGTTCTTC. Protein: CASSADTSSYNEQFF.

The rearrangement joins TRBV4-3 to TRBJ2-7, with TRBD1 identical over 7 bases. V dropped 2 bases and J dropped 4; count of bases not matched to a gene: 5. This CDR3 has 14 residues. CDR1 is LGHNA, CDR2 YSLEER, per germline. CDR3 sequence (DNA): TGCGCCAGCAGCCAATTACAGGGGAATTACGAGCAGTACTTC. The encoded protein is CASSQLQGNYEQYF.

The gene calls are TRBV6-5 and TRBJ2-2; TRBD1 might be the D (5 bases). The V gene lost 0 bases and the J gene lost 6 bases, with 5 bases spanning the gap. This CDR3 has 13 amino acids. Germline CDR1 MNHEY, CDR2 SVGAGI. The CDR3 DNA sequence: TGTGCCAGCAGTTACTCGACAGCCGGGGAGCTGTTTTTT. Protein sequence: CASSYSTAGELFF.

This clone was observed a handful of times. This chain joins TRBV18 and TRBJ1-3, with D perhaps TRBD1 (6 bases). Trimming cost V 2 bases and J 0 bases, with 11 bases left between them. CDR1 KGHSH and CDR2 LQKENI come from the germline V gene. The CDR3 has 16 amino acids. The CDR3 spells CASSPSTGYSGNTIYF. The CDR3 coding sequence is TGTGCCAGCTCACCATCGACAGGTTACTCTGGAAACACCATATATTTT.

This chain links TRBV11-2 with TRBJ2-3, with 10 bases aligning to TRBD2. CDR3 length: 16 residues. CDR1 and CDR2 (germline): SGHAT, FQNNGV. V dropped 5 bases and J dropped 6; count of bases not matched to a gene: 11. This CDR3 reads CASSTLAGVGSDTQYF. The DNA of the CDR3 is TGTGCCAGCAGCACCCTAGCGGGAGTGGGGTCGGATACGCAGTATTTT.

The sample holds one count of this clone. The V gene is TRBV7-9, the J gene TRBJ2-7, with a possible D match to TRBD2 (6 bases). Trimming removed 0 bases from V and 4 bases from J, with 10 bases in between. The germline gives CDR1 SEHNR, CDR2 FQNEAQ (reference sequence). The CDR3 length is 14 residues. The CDR3, as DNA: TGTGCCAGCAGCTTAGCCAGGGACTCATACGAGCAGTACTTC. Its translation: CASSLARDSYEQYF.

The chain recombines TRBV28 with TRBJ1-2; 7 bases are a match to TRBD1. The J segment lost 8 bases and the V segment lost 3 bases, leaving 6 bases of the junction unmatched. The CDR3 runs 13 residues. CDR1 and CDR2 (germline): MDHEN, SYDVKM. CDR3 coding DNA: TGTGCCAGCAGTTTGAGGACAGGACAAGGCTACACCTTC. It codes for CASSLRTGQGYTF.

The gene calls are TRBV19 and TRBJ1-5; 10 nucleotides match TRBD1. Germline CDR1 and CDR2: LNHDA and SQIVND (reference sequence). The CDR3 covers 16 residues. J was trimmed by 5 bases and V by 2 bases; bases with no gene match: 6. CDR3: CASSIQGQGQDQPQHF. DNA for the CDR3: TGTGCCAGTAGTATACAGGGACAGGGGCAGGATCAGCCCCAGCATTTT.

V usage is TRBV6-5 and J usage is TRBJ2-1, with D tentatively TRBD2 (7 bases). The CDR3 length is 16 residues. V was pared by 4 bases and J by 6 bases, with 19 bases between. The V gene's germline CDR1 is MNHEY and CDR2 SVGAGI. The CDR3 region has the DNA TGTGCCAGCAGTTTGAGCGGGATTGGGGGGCTCAATGAGCAGTTCTTC. It yields the protein CASSLSGIGGLNEQFF.

The chain joins TRBV7-3 to TRBJ2-3; D is ambiguous. The CDR3 has 13 amino acids. Trimming took off 2 bases at V and 3 bases at J, with 6 bases between the two ends. Germline V gene data show CDR1 as SGHTA and CDR2 as FQGTGA. CDR3 amino acids: CASSLATTDTQYF. The CDR3 DNA sequence: TGTGCCAGCAGCTTAGCAACAACAGATACGCAGTATTTT.

V gene TRBV7-8 combines with J gene TRBJ2-3, with TRBD2 matching over 9 bases. The germline V gene has CDR1 SGHVS and CDR2 FQNEAQ. Trimming cost V 6 bases and J 4 bases; bases outside gene matches: 8. This CDR3 region has 15 residues. CDR3 sequence: CASSQGGGGADTQYF. DNA for the CDR3: TGTGCCAGCAGTCAGGGTGGCGGGGGGGCAGATACGCAGTATTTT. Drawing the rest from reference TRBV7-8 and TRBJ2-3, the complete variable domain is GAGVSQSPRYKVAKRGQDVALRCDPISGHVSLFWYQQALGQGPEFLTYFQNEAQLDKSGLPSDRFFAERPEGSVSTLKIQRTQQEDSAVYLCASSQGGGGADTQYFGPGTRLTVL.

This sequence joins TRBV6-5 and TRBJ2-7, with TRBD1 identical over 7 bases. This CDR3 spans 16 amino acids. Losses at the gene ends were 0 bases for V and 4 bases for J; bases not matched to a gene: 9. Germline-derived CDR1 and CDR2 are MNHEY and SVGAGI. The CDR3 loop is CASSYSIGQASYEQYF. CDR3 sequence (DNA): TGTGCCAGCAGTTACTCGATCGGACAGGCTAGTTACGAGCAGTACTTC.

The rearrangement joins TRBV28 to TRBJ2-5, with 14 positions matching TRBD2. Germline CDR1 reads MDHEN; CDR2 reads SYDVKM. The CDR3 covers 16 residues. Trimming cost V 6 bases and J 4 bases; bases outside gene matches: 7. The CDR3 here is CASSRPGLAGGETQYF. The CDR3 region has the DNA TGTGCCAGCAGCCGCCCCGGACTAGCGGGAGGAGAGACCCAGTACTTC.

In DNA form, the CDR3 reads TGTGCCAGCTCACCCAGGGTGGGGAGCACAGATACGCAGTATTTT. This translates into CASSPRVGSTDTQYF. This chain links TRBV18 with TRBJ2-3; the D gene is possibly TRBD1 (5 bases). Germline V gene data show CDR1 as KGHSH and CDR2 as LQKENI. This CDR3 spans 15 amino acids. V was shortened by 3 bases and J by 0 bases, with 10 bases between the two germline ends.

The CDR3 spells CASNTFQETQYF. The DNA of the CDR3 is TGTGCCAGCAACACCTTCCAAGAGACCCAGTACTTC. The V gene is TRBV11-2, the J gene TRBJ2-5; D unresolved. The CDR3 length is 12 residues. Trimming removed 7 bases at V and 1 base at J, with 7 bases between. Germline V CDR1 and CDR2: SGHAT, FQNNGV.